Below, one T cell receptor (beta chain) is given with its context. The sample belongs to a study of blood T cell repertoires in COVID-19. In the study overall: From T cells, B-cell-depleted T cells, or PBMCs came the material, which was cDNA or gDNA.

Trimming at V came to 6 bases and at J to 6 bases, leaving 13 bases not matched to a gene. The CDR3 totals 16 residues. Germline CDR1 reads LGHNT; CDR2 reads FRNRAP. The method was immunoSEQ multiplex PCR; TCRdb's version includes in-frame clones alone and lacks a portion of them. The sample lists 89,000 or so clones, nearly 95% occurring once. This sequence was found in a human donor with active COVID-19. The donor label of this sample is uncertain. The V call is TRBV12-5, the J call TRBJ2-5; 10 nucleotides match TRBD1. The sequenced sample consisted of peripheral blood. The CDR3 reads CASGPFRDRGGQTQYF. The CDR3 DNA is TGTGCTAGTGGACCATTCCGGGACAGGGGAGGACAGACCCAGTACTTC.